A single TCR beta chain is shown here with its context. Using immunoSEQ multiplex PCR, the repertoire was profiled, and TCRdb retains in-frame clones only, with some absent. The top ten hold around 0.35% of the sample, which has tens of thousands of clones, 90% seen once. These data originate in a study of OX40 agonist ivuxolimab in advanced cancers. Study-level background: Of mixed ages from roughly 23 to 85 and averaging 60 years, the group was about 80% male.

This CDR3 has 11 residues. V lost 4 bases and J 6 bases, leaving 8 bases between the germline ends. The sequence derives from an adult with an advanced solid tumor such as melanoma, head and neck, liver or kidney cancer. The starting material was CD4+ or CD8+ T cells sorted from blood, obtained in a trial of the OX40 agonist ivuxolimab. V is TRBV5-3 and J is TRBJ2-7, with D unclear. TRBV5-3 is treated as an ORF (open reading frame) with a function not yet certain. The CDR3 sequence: CARSKIGEQYF. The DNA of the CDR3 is TGTGCCAGAAGCAAAATCGGCGAGCAGTACTTC.